The next 27 T cell receptor beta chains were all read from a single sample in a study of CD8+ T cells in alopecia areata. Reverse transcribed after extraction, RNA yielded cDNA as the sequencing template. Sequenced by immunoSEQ multiplex PCR; TCRdb stores in-frame clones only, minus some. The repertoire shows around 290,000 clones, none seen only once; the top ten take 0.9% to 1.5%. CD4, CD8alpha, NKG2D, NKG2ACE and other markers were used to sort pooled cutaneous lymph node cells. The sequenced sample consisted of CD4+ T cells sorted from a lymph node. The source of these receptors is a C3H/HeJ mouse with alopecia areata. This strain has MHC haplotype H2-k.

This clone was detected a few times. Mouse gene names and germline throughout. The read is 4 residues too short to cover the CDR3 end, so that end is filled in from the germline J gene. The chain links TRBV19 to TRBJ1-1, with 10 bases lining up with TRBD1. Germline V lookup: CDR1 FNHDT, CDR2 SITEND (reference sequence). The CDR3 totals 15 residues. V gave up 4 bases and J gave up 3 bases; unmatched junction bases: 6. CDR3 bases read: TGTGCCAGCAGTCCTGACAGGGGGCGGGACACA. Protein: CASSPDRGRDT. The full CDR3 sequence reads CASSPDRGRDTEVFF.

This clone has just a few counts. Any gene name here is a mouse gene name. The missing CDR3 end, 4 residues past where the read stops, is filled in from the germline J gene. The V and J genes are TRBV31 and TRBJ1-2; maybe TRBD1 (6 bases). The V gene lost 1 base and the J gene lost 4 bases, with 10 bases spanning the gap. Germline CDR1 is GKSSPN and CDR2 is SITVG. This CDR3 is 13 amino acids long. The CDR3 here is CAWSPTGFSDYTF. The sequenced CDR3 bases are TGTGCCTGGAGTCCCACAGGGTTCTCC.

This clone has ten or more counts. Gene names denote mouse genes. The CDR3 DNA, read in part, is TGTGCTAGCAGTAGAGACTCAGAA. It is translated as CASSRDSE. The full CDR3 protein reads CASSRDSETLYF. The chain is built from TRBV17 and TRBJ2-3; D remains ambiguous. The CDR3 end lies 4 residues beyond the end of the read and is filled in from the germline J gene. Trimming cost V 0 bases and J 4 bases, with 2 bases left between them. From germline, CDR1 is MNHDT and CDR2 YYDKIL. CDR3 length: 12 residues.

About this clone: Germline and genes here are mouse. The read comes to an end 4 residues before the CDR3 does, leaving the germline J gene to fill in the end. The chain links TRBV1 to TRBJ2-4, with 13 bases matching TRBD2. The V gene's germline CDR1 is NSQYPW and CDR2 LRSPGD (reference sequence). V gave up 8 bases and J gave up 0 bases; unmatched junction bases: 8. The CDR3 loop spans 17 amino acids. The CDR3 protein is CTCSGTGGVHSQNTLYF. Partial CDR3 DNA: TGCACCTGCTCCGGGACTGGGGGGGTTCATAGTCAAAAC.

Notes on this clone: The gene names here belong to mouse. The DNA ends 4 residues before the CDR3 does, and the rest of the CDR3 is filled in from the germline J gene. The chain recombines TRBV5 with TRBJ2-4; 10 bases agree with TRBD2. CDR3 length: 16 residues. The junction had 1 base not matched to a gene; V was cut back by 1 base and J by 0 bases. Germline V gene sequence: CDR1 LGHNA, CDR2 YNLKQL (reference sequence). CDR3: CASSQAGGASQNTLYF. The part of the CDR3 DNA that was read is TGTGCCAGCAGCCAAGCTGGGGGGGCTAGTCAAAAC.

Worth noting for this clone: These gene names are mouse names. The CDR3 reads CASSDVLALSYEQYF. The CDR3 bases that were read are TGTGCCAGCAGTGATGTGCTGGCCCTCTCCTAT. The chain is built from TRBV13-3 and TRBJ2-7, with no clear D. The read comes to an end 4 residues before the CDR3 does, leaving the germline J gene to fill in the end. Germline loops: CDR1 NNHDY, CDR2 SYVADS. V lost 0 bases to trimming and J lost 0 bases, with 10 bases between them. The length of the CDR3 is 15 residues.

On this clone itself: Gene labels here are mouse ones. The CDR3 bases that were read are TGTGCCAGCAATCGACTGGGGGGGCGCAACTATGCT. Its protein is CASNRLGGRNYA. The whole CDR3 is CASNRLGGRNYAEQFF. This chain uses TRBV19 with TRBJ2-1; 12 positions agree with TRBD2. The read comes to an end 4 residues before the CDR3 does, leaving the germline J gene to fill in the end. This CDR3 is 16 amino acids long. Trimming cost V 6 bases and J 1 base; bases outside gene matches: 5. The V gene's germline CDR1 is FNHDT and CDR2 SITEND (reference sequence). The variable domain in full, completed from reference TRBV19 and TRBJ2-1, reads GGIITQTPKFLIGQEGQKLTLKCQQNFNHDTMYWYRQDSGKGLRLIYYSITENDLQKGDLSEGYDASREKKSSFSLTVTSAQKNEMAVFLCASNRLGGRNYAEQFFGPGTRLTVL.

This clone was observed a handful of times. The gene symbols are mouse symbols. The observed sequence ends 4 residues before the CDR3 terminus, with the missing tail filled in from the germline J gene. The rearrangement links TRBV13-3 to TRBJ2-2, with D possibly TRBD2 on 5 matching bases. CDR1 and CDR2 (germline): NNHDY, SYVADS. Trimming took off 1 base at V and 4 bases at J, with 8 bases between the two ends. The CDR3 has 14 residues. The CDR3 bases that were read are TGTGCCAGCAGTGATCTGGGATCCACCGGG. This gives the protein CASSDLGSTG. The CDR3, in full, reads CASSDLGSTGQLYF.

This clone was recorded a few times. Gene names follow the mouse nomenclature. Sequencing ends 3 residues short of the CDR3 end; the germline J gene provides the rest. The chain uses TRBV5 and TRBJ1-6; D is perhaps TRBD1 (6 bases). TRBJ1-6 is filed as an ORF, its function uncertain. Trimming removed 0 bases at V and 0 bases at J, with 9 bases between. Germline V gives CDR1 LGHNA, CDR2 YNLKQL (reference sequence). The length of the CDR3 is 17 residues. The CDR3 protein is CASSQEGGASYNSPLYF. The CDR3 DNA, read in part, is TGTGCCAGCAGCCAAGAGGGGGGGGCTTCCTATAATTCGCCC.

This clone came up a few times. The gene symbols are mouse symbols. The missing CDR3 end, 4 residues past where the read stops, is filled in from the germline J gene. This sample also contains other DNA sequences that code for the same CDR3. This sequence joins TRBV13-3 and TRBJ2-5; unclear D gene. Trimming stripped 0 bases from V and 2 bases from J, with 4 bases between. Germline V gene data show CDR1 as NNHDY and CDR2 as SYVADS. CDR3 length equals 13 residues. The CDR3 sequence is CASSDALQDTQYF. The sequenced CDR3 bases are TGTGCCAGCAGTGATGCACTCCAAGAC.

Note on this clone: Gene names and germline match the mouse. The read halts 4 residues ahead of the CDR3 end, with the missing end drawn from the germline J gene. This chain links TRBV19 with TRBJ2-3, with 10 bases aligning to TRBD2. Germline V lookup: CDR1 FNHDT, CDR2 SITEND (reference sequence). J gave up 3 bases and V 4 bases, and 14 bases lay outside the gene matches. This CDR3 is built from 18 residues. The sequenced CDR3 bases are TGTGCCAGCAGTGGACAGGGCCGGCCTGGGGGGGCGGCAGAA. It encodes CASSGQGRPGGAAE. The whole CDR3 reads CASSGQGRPGGAAETLYF.

Details on this clone: Mouse germline and gene names are used. The read is 4 residues too short to cover the CDR3 end, so that end is filled in from the germline J gene. The V and J genes are TRBV13-3 and TRBJ2-1, with TRBD1 matching 7 bases. The ends lost 1 base at V and 6 bases at J; junction bases unmatched: 7. This CDR3 spans 15 amino acids. Per the germline V gene, CDR1 is NNHDY and CDR2 is SYVADS. The CDR3 here is CASSDLTGQVAEQFF. The sequenced CDR3 bases are TGTGCCAGCAGTGATTTGACAGGGCAGGTTGCT.

This clone occurred a few times. Germline and genes: mouse. The read ends 3 residues early relative to the CDR3; the germline J gene fills the gap. The chain has TRBV13-3 and TRBJ1-6; D is possibly TRBD1 (5 bases). TRBJ1-6 belongs to the ORF category, with a function that is uncertain. The CDR3 is made up of 14 amino acids. Germline CDR1 NNHDY, CDR2 SYVADS. Trimming took off 2 bases at V and 4 bases at J, with 7 bases between the two ends. The CDR3 protein is CASSEDIYNSPLYF. Partial CDR3 DNA: TGTGCCAGCAGTGAGGACATATATAATTCGCCC.

This clone turned up a few times. Mouse names are used for the genes. From the germline J gene comes the end of the CDR3, since the read stops 4 residues before it. The chain carries TRBV13-2 and TRBJ2-3; 9 bases are shared with TRBD2. Germline V gene data show CDR1 as NNHNN and CDR2 as SYGAGS (reference sequence). The CDR3 has 14 amino acids. Germline trimming cut 4 bases from V and 1 base from J; bases unmatched to any gene: 1. Partial CDR3 DNA: TGTGCCAGCGGTTTGGGGGGGCGTGCAGAA. Its protein is CASGLGGRAE. The entire CDR3 protein is CASGLGGRAETLYF.

In regard to this clone: Mouse germline and gene names are used. The covered CDR3 bases are TGTGCCAGCAGTACAGGGGCCACCGGG. Its translation: CASSTGATG. The CDR3, in full, reads CASSTGATGQLYF. The rearrangement joins TRBV19 to TRBJ2-2; TRBD1 might be the D (6 bases). Coverage ceases 4 residues before the CDR3 finishes, and the germline J gene fills in the end. The germline V gene encodes CDR1 FNHDT and CDR2 SITEND (reference sequence). V shed 3 bases and J shed 4 bases, with 7 bases lying between them. CDR3 length: 13 amino acids. The whole variable domain, filled in from reference TRBV19 and TRBJ2-2, reads GGIITQTPKFLIGQEGQKLTLKCQQNFNHDTMYWYRQDSGKGLRLIYYSITENDLQKGDLSEGYDASREKKSSFSLTVTSAQKNEMAVFLCASSTGATGQLYFGEGSKLTVL.

Turning to this clone: Gene names refer to mouse genes. The read ends 4 residues shy of where the CDR3 ends; the end is completed using the germline J gene. This chain links TRBV5 with TRBJ2-2; 10 bases align to TRBD1. The CDR3 is 16 residues long. Trimming removed 5 bases from V and 4 bases from J; junction bases left unmatched: 7. Germline lookup yields CDR1 LGHNA and CDR2 YNLKQL (reference sequence). CDR3 bases read: TGTGCCAGCAGCAAAGGGGGACAGGGGTTCACCGGG. This codes for CASSKGGQGFTG. The whole CDR3 sequence is CASSKGGQGFTGQLYF.

A note on this clone: The germline and genes are mouse ones. The read is 4 residues too short to cover the CDR3 end, so that end is filled in from the germline J gene. The gene calls are TRBV5 and TRBJ2-5; a possible D gene is TRBD1 (5 bases). Germline CDR1 is LGHNA and CDR2 is YNLKQL (reference sequence). The CDR3 is made up of 12 amino acids. The CDR3 sequence is CASSQPGDTQYF. The part of the CDR3 DNA that was read is TGTGCCAGCAGCCAGCCAGGGGAC.

The table lists this clone with a few counts. Here the gene names and germline are mouse. Read data end 4 residues before the CDR3 end; the end is taken from the germline J gene. V is TRBV1 and J is TRBJ2-7; TRBD1 agrees at 9 bases. Per the germline V gene, CDR1 is NSQYPW and CDR2 is LRSPGD (reference sequence). The CDR3 extends over 14 amino acids. Trimming cost V 6 bases and J 2 bases; bases outside gene matches: 5. The CDR3 is CTCSPGTGTYEQYF. The sequenced part of the CDR3 DNA is TGCACCTGCAGCCCCGGGACAGGGACCTAT.

For this clone: A much larger clone differs by one base, so this may be a read error. Any gene name here is a mouse gene name. Sequencing ends 4 residues short of the CDR3 end; the germline J gene provides the rest. V gene TRBV19 combines with J gene TRBJ2-5; D might be TRBD1 (5 bases). Trimming removed 5 bases from V and 2 bases from J, with 6 bases in between. The CDR3 consists of 12 residues. Germline V CDR1 and CDR2: FNHDT, SITEND (reference sequence). CDR3 residues: CASRDIQDTQYF. The sequenced CDR3 bases are TGTGCCAGCAGGGACATCCAAGAC.

Note on this clone: Each gene name is a mouse one. Read sequence stops 4 residues before the CDR3 end, and the germline J gene provides the missing end. The V gene is TRBV1, the J gene TRBJ1-1; tentatively, D is TRBD1 (6 bases). CDR1 NSQYPW and CDR2 LRSPGD come from the germline V gene (reference sequence). This CDR3 contains 15 residues. The CDR3 spells CTCSADRAGAAEVFF. The part of the CDR3 DNA that was read is TGCACCTGCAGTGCAGATAGGGCAGGGGCGGCA.

This clone has a handful of counts. Gene names follow the mouse nomenclature. The CDR3 is cut off 4 residues early in the read; its end comes from the germline J gene. This chain connects TRBV5 to TRBJ2-3, with D possibly matching TRBD1 (6 bases). The CDR3 consists of 14 residues. The germline CDR1 and CDR2 sequences are LGHNA and YNLKQL (reference sequence). Trimming took off 2 bases at V and 4 bases at J, with 10 bases between the two ends. Here the CDR3 reads CASSQSGTTETLYF. The covered CDR3 bases are TGTGCCAGCAGCCAATCCGGGACAACAGAA.

Comment on this clone: All gene names here are mouse names. Sequencing ends 4 residues short of the CDR3 end; the germline J gene provides the rest. This chain links TRBV14 with TRBJ1-1; TRBD1 matches at 7 bases. This CDR3 comprises 15 residues. The V gene's germline CDR1 is SGHDT and CDR2 FRDEAV. V lost 2 bases and J lost 0; bases outside the gene matches: 4. The CDR3 DNA, read in part, is TGTGCCAGCAGTTTGACAGGGTCCTCAAACACA. It translates to CASSLTGSSNT. The entire CDR3 reads CASSLTGSSNTEVFF.

This clone was found a few times. Genes and germline come from the mouse. The read gets to within 4 residues of the CDR3 end, and the germline J gene fills in the rest. The V call is TRBV13-3, the J call TRBJ2-2; 9 bases align to TRBD2. The length of the CDR3 is 16 residues. J was trimmed by 3 bases and V by 2 bases; bases with no gene match: 5. In germline, CDR1 is NNHDY, CDR2 SYVADS. The CDR3 bases that were read are TGTGCCAGCAGTGAAAGCTGGGGGGGATACACCGGG. Its protein is CASSESWGGYTG. The entire CDR3 is CASSESWGGYTGQLYF.

Concerning this clone: Gene labels here are mouse ones. The read gets to within 4 residues of the CDR3 end, and the germline J gene fills in the rest. The V gene is TRBV19, the J gene TRBJ2-1; 7 bases agree with TRBD2. The V gene end was trimmed by 3 bases and the J gene end by 1 base; junction bases not matched to a gene: 4. The CDR3 length is 15 residues. CDR1 is FNHDT, CDR2 SITEND, per germline (reference sequence). The CDR3 sequence is CASSKSWGNYAEQFF. Incomplete CDR3 DNA: TGTGCCAGCAGTAAATCCTGGGGGAACTATGCT.

This clone was counted a few times. Mouse germline and gene names are used. The read gets to within 3 residues of the CDR3 end, and the germline J gene fills in the rest. This chain uses TRBV14 with TRBJ1-6, with TRBD1 as a possible D gene (5 bases). TRBJ1-6 is sorted into the ORF group, with uncertain function. The V gene lost 4 bases and the J gene lost 0 bases, with 8 bases spanning the gap. The CDR3 sequence is 15 residues long. CDR1 and CDR2 from the germline V gene are SGHDT and FRDEAV. The CDR3 protein is CASSPGNSYNSPLYF. The DNA read from the CDR3 is TGTGCCAGCAGTCCAGGGAATTCCTATAATTCGCCC.

This clone was observed a handful of times. Genes here carry mouse names. Coverage ceases 4 residues before the CDR3 finishes, and the germline J gene fills in the end. The chain carries TRBV13-1 and TRBJ2-1; 7 bases are a match to TRBD2. V shed 2 bases, J shed 0 bases, and the junction held 5 bases outside the gene matches. CDR1 is NSHNY, CDR2 SYGAGN, per germline. CDR3 length: 16 amino acids. CDR3 loop: CASSERGGDNYAEQFF. The DNA read from the CDR3 is TGTGCCAGCAGTGAGCGGGGGGGGGATAACTATGCT.

As regards this clone: All gene names here are mouse names. Read sequence stops 4 residues before the CDR3 end, and the germline J gene provides the missing end. The chain uses TRBV17 and TRBJ2-5; TRBD2 might be the D (7 bases). The CDR3 consists of 14 residues. V was trimmed by 4 bases and J by 2 bases, leaving 10 bases between them. CDR1 MNHDT and CDR2 YYDKIL come from the germline V gene. The part of the CDR3 DNA that was read is TGTGCTAGCAGTACGGGGGGCCTCCAAGAC. Protein sequence: CASSTGGLQD. The complete CDR3 sequence is CASSTGGLQDTQYF.